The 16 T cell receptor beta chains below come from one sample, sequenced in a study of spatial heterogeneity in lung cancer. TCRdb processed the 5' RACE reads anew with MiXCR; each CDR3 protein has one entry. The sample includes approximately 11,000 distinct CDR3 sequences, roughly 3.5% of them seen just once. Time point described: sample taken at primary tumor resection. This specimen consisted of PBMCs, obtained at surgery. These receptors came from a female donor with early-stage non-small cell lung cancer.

The DNA for the CDR3 is TGCGCCAGCAACCGAGCCGGGACGGTGACGAACACCGGGGAGCTGTTTTTT. This translates into CASNRAGTVTNTGELFF. The chain has TRBV5-1 and TRBJ2-2, with D perhaps being TRBD1 or TRBD2 (5 bases each). The germline CDR1 and CDR2 sequences are SGHRS and YFSETQ. The V and J ends lost 6 bases and 0 bases respectively, with 18 bases between them. The CDR3 has 17 amino acids.

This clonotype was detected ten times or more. The CDR3 region has the DNA TGTGCCAGCAGTGCCGGGGCCTATAATTCACCCCTCCACTTT. Amino acid sequence: CASSAGAYNSPLHF. The rearrangement links TRBV27 to TRBJ1-6; D not resolved. In germline, CDR1 is MNHEY, CDR2 SMNVEV (reference sequence). Trimming pared 5 bases from V and 2 bases from J, leaving 7 bases between. This CDR3 has 14 amino acids.

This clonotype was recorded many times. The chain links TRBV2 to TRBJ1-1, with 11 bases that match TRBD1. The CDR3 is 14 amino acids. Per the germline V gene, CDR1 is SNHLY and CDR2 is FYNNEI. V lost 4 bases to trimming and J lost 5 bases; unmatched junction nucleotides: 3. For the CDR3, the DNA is TGTGCCAGCAGTGGGACAGGGGGCATAACTGAAGCTTTCTTT. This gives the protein CASSGTGGITEAFF.

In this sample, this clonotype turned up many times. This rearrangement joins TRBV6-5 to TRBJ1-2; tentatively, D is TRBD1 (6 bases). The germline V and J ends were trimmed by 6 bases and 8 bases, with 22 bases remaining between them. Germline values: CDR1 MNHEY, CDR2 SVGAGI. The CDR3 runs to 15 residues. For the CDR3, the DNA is TGTGCCAGCAGGACACCCCAGACAGGCAGGGGAGGCTACACCTTC. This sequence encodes CASRTPQTGRGGYTF.

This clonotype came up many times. DNA for the CDR3: TGCAGTGCTAGAGATACGGGACAGGGGGCGTGGGAGCAGTACTTC. Translating gives CSARDTGQGAWEQYF. This chain links TRBV20-1 with TRBJ2-7, with TRBD1 matching 12 bases. Germline V gene lookup returns CDR1 DFQATT and CDR2 SNEGSKA (reference sequence). Unmatched junction bases numbered 7, after V lost 0 bases and J lost 7 bases. The CDR3 runs to 15 residues.

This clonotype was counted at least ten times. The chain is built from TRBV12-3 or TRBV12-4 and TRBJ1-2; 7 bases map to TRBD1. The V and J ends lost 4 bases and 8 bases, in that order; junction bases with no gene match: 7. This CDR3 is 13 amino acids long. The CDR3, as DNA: TGTGCCAGCAGTTCCGACAGGGTAGGCGGCTACACCTTC. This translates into CASSSDRVGGYTF.

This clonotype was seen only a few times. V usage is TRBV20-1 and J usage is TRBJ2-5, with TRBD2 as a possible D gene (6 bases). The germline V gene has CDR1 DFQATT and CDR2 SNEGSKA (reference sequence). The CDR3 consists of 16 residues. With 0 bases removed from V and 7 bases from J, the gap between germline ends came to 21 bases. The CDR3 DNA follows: TGCAGTGCTAGAGATCCGAGACCTAGCGTCCGCGGGACCCAGTACTTC. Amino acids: CSARDPRPSVRGTQYF.

The CDR3, as DNA: TGTGCCAGCAGTCCCGGGACAGGGCATGGGGGCTACACCTTC. This sequence encodes CASSPGTGHGGYTF. The chain joins TRBV12-3 or TRBV12-4 to TRBJ1-2, with 9 bases that match TRBD1. Germline trimming cut 5 bases from V and 8 bases from J; bases unmatched to any gene: 9. CDR3 length equals 14 residues.

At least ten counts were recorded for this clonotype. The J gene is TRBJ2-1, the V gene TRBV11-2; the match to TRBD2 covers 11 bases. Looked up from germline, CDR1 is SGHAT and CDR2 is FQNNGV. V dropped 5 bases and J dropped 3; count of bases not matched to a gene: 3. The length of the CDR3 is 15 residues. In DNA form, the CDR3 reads TGTGCCAGCAGCATCCTAGCGGGGGGCTACAATGAGCAGTTCTTC. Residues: CASSILAGGYNEQFF.

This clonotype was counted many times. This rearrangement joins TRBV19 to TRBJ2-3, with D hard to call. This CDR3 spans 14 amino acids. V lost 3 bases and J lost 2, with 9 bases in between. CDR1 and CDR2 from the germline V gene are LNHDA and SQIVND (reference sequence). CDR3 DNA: TGTGCCAGTAGTATGGGGTCCGACACAGATACGCAGTATTTT. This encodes CASSMGSDTDTQYF.

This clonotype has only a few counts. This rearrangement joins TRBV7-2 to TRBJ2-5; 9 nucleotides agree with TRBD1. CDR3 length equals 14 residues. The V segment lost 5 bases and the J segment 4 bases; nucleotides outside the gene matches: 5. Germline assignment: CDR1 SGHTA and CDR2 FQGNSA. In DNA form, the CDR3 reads TGTGCCAGCAGCCCCGACAGGGGGGGAGAGACCCAGTACTTC. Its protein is CASSPDRGGETQYF.

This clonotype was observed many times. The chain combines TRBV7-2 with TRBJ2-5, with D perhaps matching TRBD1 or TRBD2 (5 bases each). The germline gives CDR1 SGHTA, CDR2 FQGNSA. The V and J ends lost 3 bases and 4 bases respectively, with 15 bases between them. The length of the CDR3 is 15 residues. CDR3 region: CASSLHGTALETQYF. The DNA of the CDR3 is TGTGCCAGCAGCTTGCACGGGACGGCCCTAGAGACCCAGTACTTC. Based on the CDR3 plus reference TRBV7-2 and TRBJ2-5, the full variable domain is GAGVSQSPSNKVTEKGKDVELRCDPISGHTALYWYRQSLGQGLEFLIYFQGNSAPDKSGLPSDRFSAERTGGSVSTLTIQRTQQEDSAVYLCASSLHGTALETQYFGPGTRLLVL.

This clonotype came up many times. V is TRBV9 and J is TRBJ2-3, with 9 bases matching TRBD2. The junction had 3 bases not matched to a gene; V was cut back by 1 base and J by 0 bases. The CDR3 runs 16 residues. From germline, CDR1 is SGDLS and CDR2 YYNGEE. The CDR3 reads CASSVTSGSSTDTQYF. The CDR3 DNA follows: TGTGCCAGCAGCGTAACTAGCGGGTCTAGCACAGATACGCAGTATTTT.

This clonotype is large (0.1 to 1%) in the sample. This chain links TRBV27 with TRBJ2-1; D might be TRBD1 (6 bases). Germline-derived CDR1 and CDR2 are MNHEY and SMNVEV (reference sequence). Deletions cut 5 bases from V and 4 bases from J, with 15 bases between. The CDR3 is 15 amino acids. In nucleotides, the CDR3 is TGTGCCAGCAGTGTAACACGGGACACATACAATGAGCAGTTCTTC. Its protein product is CASSVTRDTYNEQFF.

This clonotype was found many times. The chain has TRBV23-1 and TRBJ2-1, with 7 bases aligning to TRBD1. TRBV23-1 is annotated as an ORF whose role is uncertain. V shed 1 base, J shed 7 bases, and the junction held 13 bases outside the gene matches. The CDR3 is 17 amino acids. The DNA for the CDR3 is TGCGCCAGCAGTCAATGGGAAGGGGACAGAACCACAAATGAGCAGTTCTTC. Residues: CASSQWEGDRTTNEQFF.

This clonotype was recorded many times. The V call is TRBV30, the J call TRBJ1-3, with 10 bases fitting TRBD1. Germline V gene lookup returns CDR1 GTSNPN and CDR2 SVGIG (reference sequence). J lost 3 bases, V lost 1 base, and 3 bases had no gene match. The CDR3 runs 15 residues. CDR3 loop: CAWSGQGAGGNTIYF. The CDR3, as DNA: TGTGCCTGGAGTGGACAGGGGGCGGGTGGAAACACCATATATTTT.